This T cell receptor beta chain is drawn from a study of blood T cell repertoires in COVID-19. Study-level information: The samples span acute and convalescent COVID-19 from the United States, Italy and Spain.

V shed 3 bases, J shed 7 bases, and the junction held 8 bases outside the gene matches. Germline V gene data show CDR1 as LGHDT and CDR2 as YNNKEL (reference sequence). CDR3 length equals 14 residues. Per the study methods: Estimation of nucleated cell counts was performed using reference gene primer amplification. The protocol was immunoSEQ multiplex PCR, while the TCRdb copy is restricted to in-frame clones and leaves out a portion. Clonal size and the V and J genes are those of that table, whereas D and trimming came from the DNA. The sample includes approximately 250,000 clones, around 83% of them seen just once.

The TCR was taken from a man aged 40-55 years who had recovered from COVID-19. The chain employs TRBV3-1 (or the pseudogene TRBV3-2) and TRBJ1-2; 7 bases agree with TRBD1. Material: peripheral blood. The chain's CDR3 is CASSQLDRSGGYTF. The CDR3 DNA sequence: TGTGCCAGCAGCCAGCTGGACAGGTCTGGTGGCTACACCTTC.